This is a list of T cell receptor beta chains from one sample in a study of T cells in Graves' hyperthyroidism and ophthalmopathy. TCRdb reanalysed the multiplex PCR reads using MiXCR and keeps one entry per CDR3 protein. The profile shows roughly 510,000 distinct CDR3 sequences, 46% of them singletons. Material for sequencing was peripheral blood or thyroid tissue (not recorded which). The receptors were gathered from an adult woman with Graves' disease, either hyperthyroidism or ophthalmopathy (not recorded which). Each CDR3 is given with its conserved first and last residue. A D gene is named only where the DNA matches it firmly. Expanded clones get a size class; other rows say once, few or many, or leave the size out.

clone size	V gene	D gene	J gene	CDR3 protein	CDR3 DNA
.	TRBV30	TRBD1	TRBJ1-5	CAWSLAQGGQPQHF	TGTGCCTGGAGCCTGGCACAGGGGGGACAGCCCCAGCATTTT
many	TRBV7-2	.	TRBJ2-7	CASSLIPPKNEQYF	TGTGCCAGCAGCTTAATCCCACCAAAGAACGAGCAGTACTTC
.	TRBV7-2	.	TRBJ2-5	CASSLRWGGGGTQYF	TGTGCCAGCAGCTTGAGGTGGGGGGGAGGGGGGACCCAGTACTTC
.	TRBV19	.	TRBJ1-4	CASSVTPGEKLFF	TGTGCCAGTAGTGTTACTCCAGGTGAAAAACTGTTTTTT
.	TRBV24-1	.	TRBJ2-2	CATSDHDRNTGELFF	TGTGCCACCAGTGACCATGACAGGAACACCGGGGAGCTGTTTTTT
few	TRBV2	TRBD1	TRBJ2-7	CASSEAVGTGVYEQYF	TGTGCCAGCAGTGAAGCGGTGGGGACAGGGGTTTACGAGCAGTACTTC
many	TRBV25-1	.	TRBJ1-6	CASSEQGSAILPLHF	TGTGCCAGCAGTGAACAGGGCAGTGCAATTCTTCCCCTCCACTTT
once	TRBV20-1	.	TRBJ1-2	CSAPPKWNGYTF	TGCAGTGCCCCGCCGAAGTGGAATGGCTACACCTTC
.	TRBV6-5	.	TRBJ1-2	CAGSYSAGTTGYTF	TGTGCCGGCAGTTACAGCGCAGGGACTACTGGCTACACCTTC
many	TRBV6-5	.	TRBJ2-5	CASSETSSSRGAQYF	TGTGCCAGCAGTGAGACTAGTAGTAGTCGCGGGGCCCAGTACTTC
many	TRBV15	.	TRBJ2-6	CATSREGATGANVLTF	TGTGCCACCAGCAGAGAGGGAGCCACTGGGGCCAACGTCCTGACTTTC
.	TRBV9	.	TRBJ1-6	CASSVEADNSPLHF	TGTGCCAGCAGCGTAGAGGCAGATAATTCACCCCTCCACTTT
.	TRBV29-1	.	TRBJ1-2	CSVVVRANYGYTF	TGCAGCGTTGTTGTCAGGGCTAACTATGGCTACACCTTC
many	TRBV20-1	TRBD1	TRBJ2-7	CSAYPNLGQGSYEQYF	TGCAGTGCCTACCCTAATCTGGGACAGGGATCCTACGAGCAGTACTTC
.	TRBV2	.	TRBJ2-3	CASSGSSTDTQYF	TGTGCCAGCAGCGGTTCTAGCACAGATACGCAGTATTTT
many	TRBV2	TRBD1	TRBJ2-7	CATRDRGYEQYF	TGTGCCACCCGGGACAGAGGCTACGAGCAGTACTTC
.	TRBV7-8	.	TRBJ1-6	CASSLPPHGTSTNSPLHF	TGTGCCAGCAGCCTCCCCCCTCATGGGACCAGTACTAATTCACCCCTCCACTTT
few	TRBV29-1	.	TRBJ1-5	CSVGYQGRQPQHF	TGCAGCGTTGGGTATCAGGGGAGGCAGCCCCAGCATTTT
many	TRBV20-1	.	TRBJ2-2	CSAPGLNTGELFF	TGCAGTGCCCCAGGACTGAACACCGGGGAGCTGTTTTTT
few	TRBV6-1	.	TRBJ1-6	CASSERDFSYNSPLHF	TGTGCCAGCAGTGAACGGGACTTCTCCTATAATTCACCCCTCCACTTT
many	TRBV11-2	TRBD1	TRBJ2-7	CASSYPGQGVYEQYF	TGTGCCAGCAGCTATCCGGGACAGGGGGTTTACGAGCAGTACTTC
.	TRBV5-1	.	TRBJ2-2	CASSFGGRLTGELFF	TGCGCCAGCAGCTTTGGGGGGAGACTTACCGGGGAGCTGTTTTTT
few	TRBV10-3	.	TRBJ2-7	CATRDTSYEQYF	TGTGCCACCCGGGACACCTCCTACGAGCAGTACTTC
.	TRBV24-1	TRBD2	TRBJ2-1	CATGLAGVNEQFF	TGTGCCACGGGACTAGCGGGAGTCAATGAGCAGTTCTTC
.	TRBV29-1	.	TRBJ1-1	CSAADSHEAFF	TGCAGCGCCGCGGACAGCCACGAAGCTTTCTTT
many	TRBV12-3/TRBV12-4	.	TRBJ2-5	CASSLGRGAGETQYF	TGTGCCAGCAGTTTAGGGAGGGGCGCGGGAGAGACCCAGTACTTC
.	TRBV2	.	TRBJ2-5	CAGQGEQETQYF	TGTGCCGGCCAGGGAGAGCAAGAGACCCAGTACTTC
.	TRBV9	.	TRBJ1-2	CASSRDESYTF	TGTGCCAGCAGCAGAGATGAAAGTTACACCTTC
.	TRBV7-3	.	TRBJ2-2	CASSLMRLGELFF	TGTGCCAGCAGCTTAATGAGGCTCGGGGAGCTGTTTTTT
few	TRBV20-1	.	TRBJ2-3	CSASGGRVITDTQYF	TGCAGTGCTAGCGGGGGCAGGGTTATCACAGATACGCAGTATTTT
few	TRBV27	TRBD1	TRBJ2-5	CASSPRDRAQETQYF	TGTGCCAGCAGTCCCCGGGACAGAGCACAAGAGACCCAGTACTTC
many	TRBV15	TRBD1	TRBJ1-2	CATSVRQGPYGYTF	TGTGCCACCAGCGTCCGACAGGGGCCCTATGGCTACACCTTC
.	TRBV29-1	TRBD1	TRBJ1-5	CSVGQGSQPQHF	TGCAGCGTTGGACAGGGGAGTCAGCCCCAGCATTTT
.	TRBV10-2	.	TRBJ2-7	CASSEGVEQYF	TGCGCCAGCAGTGAGGGGGTCGAGCAGTACTTC
.	TRBV5-1	.	TRBJ2-7	CASSFLGGSYEQYF	TGCGCCAGCAGCTTTTTAGGGGGCTCCTACGAGCAGTACTTC
.	TRBV2	TRBD1	TRBJ1-1	CASLGQGMRRAFF	TGTGCCAGCCTGGGACAGGGGATGCGGAGAGCTTTCTTT
.	TRBV12-3/TRBV12-4	.	TRBJ1-1	CASSHPDSWGTEAFF	TGTGCCAGCAGTCACCCAGATTCATGGGGCACTGAAGCTTTCTTT
.	TRBV29-1	TRBD1	TRBJ1-1	CSVRTGGGYMNTEAFF	TGCAGCGTTCGCACAGGGGGCGGATACATGAACACTGAAGCTTTCTTT
many	TRBV7-9	TRBD1	TRBJ1-1	CASSLGGQSNTEAFF	TGTGCCAGCAGCTTAGGGGGACAGAGCAACACTGAAGCTTTCTTT
few	TRBV29-1	.	TRBJ1-2	CSVRVSNYGYTF	TGCAGCGTGAGGGTTTCTAACTATGGCTACACCTTC
.	TRBV2	.	TRBJ2-7	CASSVSGPFYEQYF	TGTGCCAGCAGTGTTTCAGGACCTTTCTACGAGCAGTACTTC